This TCR beta chain was observed in a study of control samples from healthy donors and cancer patients. Sequenced by immunoSEQ multiplex PCR; TCRdb stores in-frame clones only, minus some. In the table there are roughly 27,000 clones, approximately 91% of which are singletons. Germline V lookup: CDR1 MNHEY, CDR2 SMNVEV (reference sequence). The J segment lost 6 bases and the V segment lost 7 bases, leaving 6 bases of the junction unmatched. There are 13 residues in the CDR3. V and J are TRBV27 and TRBJ2-1; 7 bases map to TRBD1. The sequencing input was PBMCs. The sequence came from a man aged 50 or older with lung cancer. The CDR3 is CASTLNRGNEQFF. CDR3 in DNA: TGTGCCAGCACCCTTAACAGGGGCAATGAGCAGTTCTTC.